The 5 T cell receptor beta chains listed next were all sequenced from one sample in a study of T cell repertoires in cytomegalovirus infection. One entry per CDR3 protein results from TCRdb running MiXCR on the reads. The table has about 680,000 distinct CDR3 sequences, 20% to 25% seen once. The material sequenced was CD8+ T cells from PBMCs. These receptors all come from a human donor in good health (CMV status not recorded). Some clones in this sample may be carry-over from other donors' samples.

The rearrangement links TRBV6-1 to TRBJ2-7, with TRBD2 matching over 11 bases. The CDR3 loop spans 15 amino acids. V shed 7 bases, J shed 2 bases, and the junction held 7 bases outside the gene matches. CDR1 and CDR2 (germline): MNHNS, SASEGT. CDR3 region: CASIGTSGLTYEQYF. The CDR3 nucleotides read TGTGCCAGCATTGGGACTAGCGGACTCACCTACGAGCAGTACTTC.

This clonotype was picked up one time. This chain uses TRBV6-2 or TRBV6-3 with TRBJ1-1; D might be TRBD1 (6 bases). The CDR3 length is 14 residues. Germline CDR1 reads MNHEY; CDR2 reads SVGEGT. Trimming left V 0 bases short and J 7 bases short, with 12 bases between. CDR3 bases: TGTGCCAGCAGTTACTCGACCAGGGGTATTGAAGCTTTCTTT. It is translated as CASSYSTRGIEAFF.

The V call is TRBV20-1, the J call TRBJ2-3, with a weak D call TRBD2 (6 bases). CDR1 and CDR2 (germline): DFQATT, SNEGSKA (reference sequence). Between the trimmed V and J ends, which lost 1 base and 2 bases, there was a span of 7 bases. The CDR3 loop spans 13 amino acids. The CDR3 region has the DNA TGCAGTGCTAGAGGGACTAACACAGATACGCAGTATTTT. Its protein is CSARGTNTDTQYF.

In this sample, this clonotype turned up many times. This rearrangement joins TRBV7-8 to TRBJ2-7, with TRBD1 matching over 8 bases. The CDR3 runs to 15 residues. V dropped 5 bases and J dropped 4; count of bases not matched to a gene: 10. Per the germline V gene, CDR1 is SGHVS and CDR2 is FQNEAQ. In DNA, the CDR3 is TGTGCCAGCAGCGACCATGCAGGGGGCACGTACGAGCAGTACTTC. Translation gives CASSDHAGGTYEQYF.

V is TRBV29-1 and J is TRBJ2-3; 9 bases agree with TRBD2. V was pared by 6 bases and J by 4 bases, with 11 bases of the junction left unmatched. Per germline, CDR1 SQVTM and CDR2 ANQGSEA. The CDR3 length is 15 residues. CDR3 protein: CSVVGIIAGADTQYF. Here the CDR3 DNA reads TGCAGCGTGGTGGGGATAATAGCGGGGGCAGATACGCAGTATTTT.